Detailed here is one T cell receptor (beta chain). Its antigen remains unknown. The data were produced by immunoSEQ multiplex PCR, yet TCRdb's version contains in-frame clones alone and is incomplete. Among some 2,000,000 clones listed, more than 90% were seen once. These data belong to a study of shared clonotypes between healthy human individuals. Study findings and constraints: Researchers found naive subsets generally carried larger estimated richness than memory subsets. Rarefaction exposed incomplete sorted-subset sequencing despite large depth.

The V gene's germline CDR1 is SGHTA and CDR2 FQGNSA. V was pared by 1 base and J by 11 bases, with 7 bases of the junction left unmatched. The CDR3 covers 14 residues. The chain combines TRBV7-2 with TRBJ1-4; 7 bases line up with TRBD1. Sequenced material: naive CD4+ T cells sorted from blood. The subset here: CD45RA+ positively selected. This TCR came from a man between 18 and 29 years old in good health. The CDR3 bases are TGTGCCAGCAGCTTAGACCAGGGGGTGCCGAAACTGTTTTTT. This encodes CASSLDQGVPKLFF.